Listed below are T cell receptor beta chains from one sample, sequenced in a study of T cells after yellow fever vaccination. In TCRdb, the 5' RACE reads were re-called with MiXCR into one record per CDR3 protein. The table has approximately 120,000 distinct CDR3 sequences, about 8.8% seen once. Sequencing used CD8+ T cells sorted from PBMCs, obtained on the day of the yellow fever booster vaccination. The receptors shown here come from a man between 18 and 29 years old who received the YFV17D yellow fever vaccine. The CDR3 runs from the conserved cysteine through the conserved F or W. The order of the fields is D gene, clone size, J gene, V gene, CDR3 DNA, CDR3 protein. D genes are given only for firm matches. Not every row has a clone size; where given, it reads once, few, many or a size class.

TRBD2 many TRBJ2-5 TRBV7-2 TGTGCCAGCAGCTTAGGCCTCCGGGGGGGCCAAGGAGAGACCCAGTACTTC CASSLGLRGGQGETQYF
. few TRBJ2-7 TRBV19 TGTGCCAGTAGTATTCGGGCAGGGAGCTCCTACGAGCAGTACTTC CASSIRAGSSYEQYF
. many TRBJ2-1 TRBV5-1 TGCGCCAGCAGCTTTGGAACGGCAGGGTTAGGGTACAATGAGCAGTTCTTC CASSFGTAGLGYNEQFF
. . TRBJ1-6 TRBV6-5 TGTGCCAGCAGTTACGGGATGGACGGCCGTAATTCACCCCTCCACTTT CASSYGMDGRNSPLHF
TRBD1 . TRBJ2-4 TRBV11-2 TGTGCCAGCAGCCTAGGGGACAGAGCCAAAAACATTCAGTACTTC CASSLGDRAKNIQYF
. . TRBJ1-5 TRBV12-3/TRBV12-4 TGTGCCAGCAATCTCGGGGCAATCTATAGCAATCAGCCCCAGCATTTT CASNLGAIYSNQPQHF
TRBD1 . TRBJ1-5 TRBV12-3/TRBV12-4 TGTGCCAGCAGCCCCGGGACAGGGGGCCGGCAGGCCCAGCATTTT CASSPGTGGRQAQHF
TRBD1 . TRBJ1-6 TRBV7-9 TGTGCCAGCAGCACCTCGACAGGGGGGAATTCACCCCTCCACTTT CASSTSTGGNSPLHF
TRBD1 . TRBJ2-7 TRBV9 TGTGCCAGCAGCGTAGACCACAGGGGAGAGTACGAGCAGTACTTC CASSVDHRGEYEQYF
. few TRBJ1-5 TRBV6-2/TRBV6-3 TGTGCCAGTGGGACCGTGGTGAGACAGCCCCAGCATTTT CASGTVVRQPQHF
TRBD1 few TRBJ2-1 TRBV5-1 TGCGCCAGCAGCCGGGGACAGGGTTCGGGCAATGAGCAGTTCTTC CASSRGQGSGNEQFF
TRBD2 . TRBJ2-1 TRBV20-1 TGCAGTGCTGGAGCTAGCGGGGGGGTCTCCTACAATGAGCAGTTCTTC CSAGASGGVSYNEQFF
. few TRBJ2-5 TRBV4-1 TGCGCCAGCAGCCAAGGGAAGGTATCGGGAGAGACCCAGTACTTC CASSQGKVSGETQYF
. many TRBJ1-1 TRBV7-8 TGTGCCAGCAGCTTCGGGGTAGCCGCTGAAGCTTTCTTT CASSFGVAAEAFF
. . TRBJ2-4 TRBV15 TGTGCCACCAGCGGGGCAGGGGTTGGGGCTGAACTAGCCAAAAACATTCAGTACTTC CATSGAGVGAELAKNIQYF
. few TRBJ2-1 TRBV4-1 TGCGCCAGCAGCCAAGATTTCAAAGTGGCGAAACGAGCCCTTAATGAGCAGTTCTTC CASSQDFKVAKRALNEQFF
. few TRBJ1-6 TRBV12-3/TRBV12-4 TGTGCCAGCAGTTTATCACCCCTCCACTTT CASSLSPLHF
TRBD2 once TRBJ2-1 TRBV12-3/TRBV12-4 TGTGCCAGCAGTTGGGGAGGAGCGGGGGGGCCCTACAATGAGCAGTTCTTC CASSWGGAGGPYNEQFF
TRBD1 few TRBJ2-5 TRBV5-1 TGCGCCAGCAGCTTGGGGGACAGGAAACAAGAGACCCAGTACTTC CASSLGDRKQETQYF
TRBD1 many TRBJ2-5 TRBV29-1 TGCAGCGTTGAAGCTCCGGGACAGGGAGGGGAGACCCAGTACTTC CSVEAPGQGGETQYF
. medium-sized TRBJ2-3 TRBV5-1 TGCGCCAGCAGCCCGGGGCCAGATACGCAGTATTTT CASSPGPDTQYF
. . TRBJ2-2 TRBV13 . CASSLVLNTGELFFF
. . TRBJ1-5 TRBV4-1 TGCGCCAGCAGCCAAGGGAGGGCCCAGCCCCAGCATTTT CASSQGRAQPQHF
. few TRBJ1-1 TRBV29-1 TGCAGCGGCCGGGGGACCACTGAAGCTTTCTTT CSGRGTTEAFF
. few TRBJ2-3 TRBV12-3/TRBV12-4 TGTGCCAGCAGTTTCGGGGATCCCACAGATACGCAGTATTTT CASSFGDPTDTQYF
TRBD2 few TRBJ2-3 TRBV9 TGTGCCAGCAGCGCCTTCGGGACTAGCGGGGGAGGAGATACGCAGTATTTT CASSAFGTSGGGDTQYF
TRBD1 . TRBJ2-1 TRBV14 TGTGCCAGCAGCCAATATTGGGACAGATCCTACAATGAGCAGTTCTTC CASSQYWDRSYNEQFF
. . TRBJ2-5 TRBV4-1 TGCGCCAGCAGCCCGCCGGGATCGCAAGAGACCCAGTACTTC CASSPPGSQETQYF
. many TRBJ1-5 TRBV4-1 TGCGCCAGCAGCCAAGCCGAGGGCTATGGCAATCAGCCCCAGCATTTT CASSQAEGYGNQPQHF
. many TRBJ1-1 TRBV10-3 TGTGCCATCAGTGAGTCCTCGGTAATTGGTGAAGCTTTCTTT CAISESSVIGEAFF
. few TRBJ2-5 TRBV27 TGTGCCAGCAGTTCCCAGGGGATCCAAGAGACCCAGTACTTC CASSSQGIQETQYF
TRBD1 few TRBJ2-3 TRBV7-2 TGTGCCAGCAGCCCAACCGGACAGGCTACCACAGATACGCAGTATTTT CASSPTGQATTDTQYF
. . TRBJ2-1 TRBV9 TGTGCCAGCAGCGTCCCTCGGGGGTTGGGTACCCACAATGAGCAGTTCTTC CASSVPRGLGTHNEQFF
. few TRBJ1-5 TRBV6-5 TGTGCCAGCAGCTCTATAGGAGCGGAGCAGCCCCAGCATTTT CASSSIGAEQPQHF
. . TRBJ2-5 TRBV29-1 TGCAGCGTTGACGGTACAGAGACCCAGTACTTC CSVDGTETQYF
. . TRBJ2-7 TRBV29-1 TGCAGCGTTGCTCTGGATTCCTACGAGCAGTACTTC CSVALDSYEQYF
TRBD1 . TRBJ2-7 TRBV5-6 TGTGCCAGCAGCGAGCAGACAGGGTTGAAGTTCTACGAGCAGTACTTC CASSEQTGLKFYEQYF
. . TRBJ1-4 TRBV12-3/TRBV12-4 TGTGCCAGCAGAGACCCACGGGGAGGTGAAAAACTGTTTTTT CASRDPRGGEKLFF
. . TRBJ1-2 TRBV7-9 TGTGCCAGCAGCTCCTCCAGGACAGTCAAAAGCTATGGCTACACCTTC CASSSSRTVKSYGYTF
. . TRBJ1-2 TRBV4-1 TGCGCCAGCAGCCAAAGCCAGGGCTGGGACTATGGCTACACCTTC CASSQSQGWDYGYTF
. many TRBJ2-2 TRBV5-4 TGTGCCAGCAGCTTGACCGAATCCGGGGAGCTGTTTTTT CASSLTESGELFF
. . TRBJ2-1 TRBV7-9 TGTGCCAGCAGCTTAGTGGCTAGCAACCACAATGAGCAGTTCTTC CASSLVASNHNEQFF
. . TRBJ1-2 TRBV7-9 TGTGCCAGCAGCTTTTGGCAGTCGGGCTATGGCTACACCTTC CASSFWQSGYGYTF
. few TRBJ2-2 TRBV20-1 TGCAGTGCGAGAACGCCGACGGCGCCCAACACCGGGGAGCTGTTTTTT CSARTPTAPNTGELFF
. . TRBJ1-6 TRBV5-6 TGTGCCAGCAGCTTGGAAGGACAGATAAGGAGACCCCTCCACTTT CASSLEGQIRRPLHF
. . TRBJ2-1 TRBV11-2 TGTGCCAGCAGCGGAGCGGCGGGATCCTCCTTCTATGAGCAGTTCTTC CASSGAAGSSFYEQFF
TRBD2 . TRBJ2-3 TRBV3-1 TGTGCCAGCAGCGAAAGGCCTAGCGGGGATCCAGATACGCAGTATTTT CASSERPSGDPDTQYF
TRBD1 few TRBJ1-6 TRBV7-8 TGTGCCAGCAGCTCCTCTCGGACAGGGTCTTATTCACCCCTCCACTTT CASSSSRTGSYSPLHF
. many TRBJ2-3 TRBV4-2 TGTGCCAGCAGCCTCGGAGATAGGGACACAGATACGCAGTATTTT CASSLGDRDTDTQYF
. few TRBJ2-1 TRBV4-1 TGCGCCAGCAGCCAAGAGGAGGGGCTCAAAACTCCTCTCTTC CASSQEEGLKTPLF
. few TRBJ2-5 TRBV5-4 TGTGCCAGCAGCTCGTCCGAACACCAAGAGACCCAGTACTTC CASSSSEHQETQYF
. few TRBJ1-1 TRBV4-3 TGCGCCAGCAGCCAAGATCCAAGTAGGGAAGCTTTCTTT CASSQDPSREAFF